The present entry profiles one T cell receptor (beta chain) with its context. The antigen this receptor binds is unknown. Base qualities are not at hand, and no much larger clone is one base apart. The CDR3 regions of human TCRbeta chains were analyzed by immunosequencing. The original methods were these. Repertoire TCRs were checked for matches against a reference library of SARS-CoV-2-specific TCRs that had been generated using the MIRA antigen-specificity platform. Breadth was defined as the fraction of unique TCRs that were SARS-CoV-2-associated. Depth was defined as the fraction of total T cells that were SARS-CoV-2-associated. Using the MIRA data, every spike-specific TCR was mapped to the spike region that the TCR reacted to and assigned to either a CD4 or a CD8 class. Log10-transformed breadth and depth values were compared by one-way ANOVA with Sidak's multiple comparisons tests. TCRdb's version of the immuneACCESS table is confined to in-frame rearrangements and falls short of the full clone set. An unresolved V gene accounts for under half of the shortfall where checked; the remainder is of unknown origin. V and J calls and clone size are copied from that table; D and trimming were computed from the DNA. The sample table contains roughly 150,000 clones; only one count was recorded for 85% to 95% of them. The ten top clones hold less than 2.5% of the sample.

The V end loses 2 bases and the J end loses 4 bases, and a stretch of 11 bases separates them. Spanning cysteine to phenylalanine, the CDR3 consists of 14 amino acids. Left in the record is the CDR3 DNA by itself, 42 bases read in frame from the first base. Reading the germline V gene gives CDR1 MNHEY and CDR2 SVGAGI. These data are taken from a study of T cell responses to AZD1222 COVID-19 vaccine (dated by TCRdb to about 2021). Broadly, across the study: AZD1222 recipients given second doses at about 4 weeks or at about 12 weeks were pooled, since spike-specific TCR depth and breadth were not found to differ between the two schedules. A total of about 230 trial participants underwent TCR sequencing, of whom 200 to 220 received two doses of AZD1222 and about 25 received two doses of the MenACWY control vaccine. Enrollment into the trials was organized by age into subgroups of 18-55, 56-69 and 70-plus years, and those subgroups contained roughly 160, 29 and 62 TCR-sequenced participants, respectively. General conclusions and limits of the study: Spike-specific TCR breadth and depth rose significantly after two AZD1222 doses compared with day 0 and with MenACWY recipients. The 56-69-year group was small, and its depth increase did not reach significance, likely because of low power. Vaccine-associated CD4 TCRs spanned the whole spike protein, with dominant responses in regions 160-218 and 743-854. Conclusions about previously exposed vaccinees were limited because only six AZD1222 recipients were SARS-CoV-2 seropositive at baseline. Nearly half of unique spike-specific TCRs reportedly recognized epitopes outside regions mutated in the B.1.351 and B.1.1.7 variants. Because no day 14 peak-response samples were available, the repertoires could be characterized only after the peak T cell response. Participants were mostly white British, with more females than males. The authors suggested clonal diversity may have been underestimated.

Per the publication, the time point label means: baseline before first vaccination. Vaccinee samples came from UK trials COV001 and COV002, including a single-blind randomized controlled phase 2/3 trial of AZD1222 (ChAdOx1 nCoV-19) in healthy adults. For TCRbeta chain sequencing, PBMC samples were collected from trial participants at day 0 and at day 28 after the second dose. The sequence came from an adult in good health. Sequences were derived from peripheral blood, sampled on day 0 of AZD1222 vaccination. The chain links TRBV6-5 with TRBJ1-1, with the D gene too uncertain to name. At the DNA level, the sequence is TGTGCCAGCAGTTACCGGGGATCGACCACTGAAGCTTTCTTT. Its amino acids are CASSYRGSTTEAFF.